Following are 9 T cell receptor beta chains from one sample sequenced in a study of tumor-infiltrating lymphocytes in localized non-small cell lung cancer. Sequencing used immunoSEQ multiplex PCR; TCRdb keeps in-frame clones, though not all of them. Of thousands of clones in the sample, 65% to 85% were seen once. The sample was uninvolved lung tissue not adjacent to the tumor. The receptors stem from a human donor with non-small cell lung cancer.

This CDR3 reads CASSQEPPGGGGANVLTF. CDR3 bases: TGTGCCAGCAGCCAAGAACCCCCAGGGGGCGGGGGGGCCAACGTCCTGACTTTC. This sequence joins TRBV4-2 and TRBJ2-6; 8 bases line up with TRBD1. With V trimmed by 0 bases and J by 4 bases, 8 bases remained unmatched. CDR1 and CDR2 from the germline V gene are LGHNA and YNFKEQ. CDR3 length: 18 residues.

The CDR3 loop is CASSLGPALYTF. The CDR3 nucleotides read TGTGCCAGCAGCTTGGGCCCGGCCCTCTACACCTTC. The V gene is TRBV11-2, the J gene TRBJ1-2; D ambiguous. Germline V gene lookup returns CDR1 SGHAT and CDR2 FQNNGV. This CDR3 has 12 residues. Trimming stripped 3 bases from V and 10 bases from J, with 12 bases between.

The V call is TRBV6-5, the J call TRBJ2-1, with TRBD2 matching over 10 bases. CDR1 is MNHEY and CDR2 is SVGAGI in the germline V gene. After removal of 6 bases from V and 4 bases from J, the junction contained 6 bases not matched to a gene. CDR3 length: 15 amino acids. Here the CDR3 DNA reads TGTGCCAGCAGATTAGGACTAGCGGTTTACAATGAGCAGTTCTTC. This encodes CASRLGLAVYNEQFF.

The CDR3 DNA reads as TGTGCCAGCAGCGTAGTGGGAGGGGGGCTAGCGAGGAACAATGAGCAGTTCTTC. This translates into CASSVVGGGLARNNEQFF. V gene TRBV9 combines with J gene TRBJ2-1; a weak D match, TRBD2 (7 bases). CDR3 length: 18 residues. V dropped 0 bases and J dropped 5 bases, with 21 bases sitting between them. Per germline, CDR1 SGDLS and CDR2 YYNGEE.

V and J are TRBV6-5 and TRBJ1-1; unclear D gene. Germline V gives CDR1 MNHEY, CDR2 SVGAGI. This CDR3 contains 16 residues. The V end was cut by 4 bases, the J end by 1 base, with 16 bases between. CDR3 region: CASSSRSVSRNTEAFF. CDR3 in DNA: TGTGCCAGCAGTTCGAGATCGGTGTCGAGGAACACTGAAGCTTTCTTT.

The rearrangement links TRBV6-6 to TRBJ1-3; D is ambiguous. The germline gives CDR1 MNHNY, CDR2 SVGAGI (reference sequence). There are 13 residues in the CDR3. Trimming took off 2 bases at V and 8 bases at J, with 10 bases between the two ends. In DNA, the CDR3 is TGTGCCAGCAGTTACACGCCGAGGGACACCATATATTTT. Translating it yields CASSYTPRDTIYF.

The chain recombines TRBV13 with TRBJ1-1, with D maybe TRBD1 (5 bases). This CDR3 is 15 amino acids long. Germline-derived CDR1 and CDR2 are PRHDT and FYEKMQ (reference sequence). V dropped 4 bases and J dropped 3 bases, with 15 bases sitting between them. The chain's CDR3 is CASSSGGGGHTEAFF. CDR3 sequence (DNA): TGTGCCAGCAGCTCGGGGGGGGGAGGACACACTGAAGCTTTCTTT.

V and J are TRBV4-1 and TRBJ1-5, with no clear D. Germline lookup yields CDR1 MGHRA and CDR2 YSYEKL. There are 15 residues in the CDR3. Trimming pared 2 bases from V and 4 bases from J, leaving 12 bases between. CDR3 loop: CASSQTGFSNQPQHF. The CDR3 bases are TGCGCCAGCAGCCAAACCGGGTTTAGTAATCAGCCCCAGCATTTT.

There are a few counts of this clone. CDR3 sequence: CASSPATGLGTEAFF. The CDR3 bases are TGTGCCAGCAGCCCAGCGACAGGGTTGGGCACTGAAGCTTTCTTT. The V call is TRBV7-8, the J call TRBJ1-1; TRBD1 aligns across 7 bases. Germline V gene data show CDR1 as SGHVS and CDR2 as FQNEAQ. The CDR3 spans 15 residues. J was trimmed by 4 bases and V by 5 bases; bases with no gene match: 10.